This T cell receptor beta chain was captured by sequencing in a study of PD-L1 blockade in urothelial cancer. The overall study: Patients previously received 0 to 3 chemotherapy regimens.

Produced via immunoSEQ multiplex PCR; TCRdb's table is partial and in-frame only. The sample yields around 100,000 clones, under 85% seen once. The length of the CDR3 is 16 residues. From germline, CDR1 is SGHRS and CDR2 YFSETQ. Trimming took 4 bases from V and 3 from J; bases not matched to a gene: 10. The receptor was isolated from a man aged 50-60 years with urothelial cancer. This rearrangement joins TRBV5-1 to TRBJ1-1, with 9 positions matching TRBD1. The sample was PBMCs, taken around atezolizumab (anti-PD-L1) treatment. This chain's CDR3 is CASSPTGGVGYTEAFF. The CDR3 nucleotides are TGCGCCAGCAGCCCAACAGGGGGCGTTGGTTACACTGAAGCTTTCTTT. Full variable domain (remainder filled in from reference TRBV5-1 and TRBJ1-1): KAGVTQTPRYLIKTRGQQVTLSCSPISGHRSVSWYQQTPGQGLQFLFEYFSETQRNKGNFPGRFSGRQFSNSRSEMNVSTLELGDSALYLCASSPTGGVGYTEAFFGQGTRLTVV.